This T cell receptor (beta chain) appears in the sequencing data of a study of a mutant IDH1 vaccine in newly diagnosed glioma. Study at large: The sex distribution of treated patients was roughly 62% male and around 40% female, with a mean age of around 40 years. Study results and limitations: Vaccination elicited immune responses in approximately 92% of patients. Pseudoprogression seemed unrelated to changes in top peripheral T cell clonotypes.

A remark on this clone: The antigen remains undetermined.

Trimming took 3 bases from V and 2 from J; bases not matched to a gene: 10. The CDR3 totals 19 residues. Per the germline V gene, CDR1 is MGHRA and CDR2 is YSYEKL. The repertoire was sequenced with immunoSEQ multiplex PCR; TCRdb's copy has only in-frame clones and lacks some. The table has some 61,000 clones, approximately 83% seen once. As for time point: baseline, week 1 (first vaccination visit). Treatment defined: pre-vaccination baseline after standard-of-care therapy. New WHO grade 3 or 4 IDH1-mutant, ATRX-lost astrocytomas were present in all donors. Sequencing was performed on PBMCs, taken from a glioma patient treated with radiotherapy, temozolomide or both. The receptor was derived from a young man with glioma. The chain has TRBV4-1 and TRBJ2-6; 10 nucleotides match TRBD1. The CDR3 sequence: CASSHPDRGRWAGANVLTF. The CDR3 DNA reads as TGCGCCAGCAGCCATCCTGACAGGGGGCGGTGGGCTGGGGCCAACGTCCTGACTTTC.